These 17 T cell receptor beta chains were sequenced from one sample in a study of T cell changes during pregnancy in multiple sclerosis. TCRdb's table, derived via immunoSEQ multiplex PCR, lists solely in-frame clones and lacks some. Here the sample spans 90,000 or so clones, 80% to 95% being singletons. The specimen was peripheral blood, collected in the first trimester of pregnancy. These receptors originate from a female donor with multiple sclerosis, enrolled in a pregnancy study.

V usage is TRBV27 and J usage is TRBJ2-5; 12 nucleotides match TRBD1. Germline trimming cut 6 bases from V and 1 base from J; bases unmatched to any gene: 6. The germline V gene encodes CDR1 MNHEY and CDR2 SMNVEV (reference sequence). CDR3 size: 16 residues. CDR3 loop: CASRRPGQGAQETQYF. The CDR3 DNA is TGTGCCAGCAGGCGACCGGGACAGGGGGCCCAAGAGACCCAGTACTTC.

The chain employs TRBV30 and TRBJ2-5; no clear D gene. From germline, CDR1 is GTSNPN and CDR2 SVGIG (reference sequence). With 4 bases removed from V and 4 bases from J, the gap between germline ends came to 13 bases. The CDR3 is 13 residues long. CDR3 in amino acids: CAWTPSGGETQYF. Here the CDR3 DNA reads TGTGCCTGGACCCCGTCCGGCGGAGAGACCCAGTACTTC.

This rearrangement joins TRBV5-1 to TRBJ2-2; D possibly corresponds to TRBD2 (6 bases). CDR1 is SGHRS and CDR2 is YFSETQ in the germline V gene. The CDR3 covers 17 residues. Between the trimmed V and J ends, which lost 3 bases and 7 bases, there was a span of 22 bases. CDR3 bases: TGCGCCAGCAGCTCCAACCTTCGGACCGGGGGTATCGGGGAGCTGTTTTTT. Translated: CASSSNLRTGGIGELFF.

The chain uses TRBV4-1 and TRBJ2-5; 7 bases are a match to TRBD1. CDR1 and CDR2 (germline): MGHRA, YSYEKL. The CDR3 runs to 14 residues. V gave up 1 base and J gave up 5 bases; unmatched junction bases: 4. This CDR3 is CASSQVRGKETQYF. The CDR3 region has the DNA TGCGCCAGCAGCCAAGTCAGGGGGAAGGAGACCCAGTACTTC.

The CDR3 spells CASSLDAVNTQYF. The DNA for the CDR3 is TGTGCCAGCAGCTTGGACGCGGTTAATACGCAGTATTTT. The genes are TRBV5-4 and TRBJ2-3; no firm D call. Germline V lookup: CDR1 SGHNT, CDR2 YYREEE (reference sequence). V lost 0 bases and J lost 7, with 9 bases in between. CDR3 length: 13 amino acids.

V gene TRBV11-2 combines with J gene TRBJ2-7, with 7 bases lining up with TRBD2. CDR3 size: 16 residues. The germline V gene has CDR1 SGHAT and CDR2 FQNNGV. V was pared by 4 bases and J by 6 bases, with 15 bases of the junction left unmatched. CDR3: CASSSQGGVAGREQYF. The CDR3 DNA sequence: TGTGCCAGCAGCTCCCAGGGAGGGGTAGCGGGCCGCGAGCAGTACTTC.

This rearrangement joins TRBV4-1 to TRBJ2-4; D is ambiguous. CDR3 length: 13 residues. Germline values: CDR1 MGHRA, CDR2 YSYEKL. With 1 base removed from V and 8 bases from J, the gap between germline ends came to 9 bases. CDR3 region: CASSQVASDIQYF. CDR3 in DNA: TGCGCCAGCAGCCAAGTCGCTAGTGACATTCAGTACTTC.

V usage is TRBV15 and J usage is TRBJ2-5; TRBD2 might be the D (6 bases). V was cut by 0 bases and J by 1 base, with 12 bases left in between. Germline V lookup: CDR1 LNHNV, CDR2 YYDKDF (reference sequence). The CDR3 has 16 residues. In nucleotides, the CDR3 is TGTGCCACCAGCAGAGATGGTAGCGGAGCCCAAGAGACCCAGTACTTC. This sequence encodes CATSRDGSGAQETQYF.

The CDR3 coding sequence is TGCGCCAGCTCCGATCTAGGTGAGCAGTTCTTC. Its translation is CASSDLGEQFF. The chain joins TRBV5-1 to TRBJ2-1; D gene uncertain. CDR1 and CDR2 from the germline V gene are SGHRS and YFSETQ. There are 11 residues in the CDR3. V was trimmed by 7 bases and J by 9 bases, leaving 11 bases between them.

This chain links TRBV19 with TRBJ2-3, with TRBD2 identical over 9 bases. V gave up 2 bases and J gave up 3 bases; unmatched junction bases: 3. Germline assignment: CDR1 LNHDA and CDR2 SQIVND (reference sequence). This CDR3 region has 15 residues. The CDR3 coding sequence is TGTGCCAGTAGTATAATAGCGGGAGTAACAGATACGCAGTATTTT. Translating it yields CASSIIAGVTDTQYF.

There are a few counts of this clone. The chain is built from TRBV9 and TRBJ2-2; TRBD1 matches 7 bases. This CDR3 is built from 17 residues. Trimming cost V 4 bases and J 7 bases; bases outside gene matches: 16. The germline CDR1 and CDR2 sequences are SGDLS and YYNGEE. The CDR3 region has the DNA TGTGCCAGCAGCCCCTGGGACAGTCGGCCTTGGGACGGGGAGCTGTTTTTT. Protein product: CASSPWDSRPWDGELFF.

The rearrangement links TRBV4-2 to TRBJ1-4; D is undetermined. Germline V gene lookup returns CDR1 LGHNA and CDR2 YNFKEQ. The CDR3 runs to 15 residues. Trimming took off 1 base at V and 3 bases at J, with 9 bases between the two ends. CDR3: CASSQGEGSNEKLFF. As DNA, the CDR3 is TGTGCCAGCAGCCAAGGGGAGGGATCTAATGAAAAACTGTTTTTT.

In regard to this clone: This specimen includes other DNA sequences encoding the same CDR3. The chain couples TRBV28 to TRBJ1-5; D not resolved. Trimming shortened V by 3 bases and J by 1 base, and 7 bases separated the two germline ends. The germline CDR1 and CDR2 sequences are MDHEN and SYDVKM. This CDR3 is 14 amino acids long. The CDR3, as DNA: TGTGCCAGCAGTTTGACGGGGAGCAATCAGCCCCAGCATTTT. Amino acid sequence: CASSLTGSNQPQHF. The full variable domain, its missing parts supplied by reference TRBV28 and TRBJ1-5, is DVKVTQSSRYLVKRTGEKVFLECVQDMDHENMFWYRQDPGLGLRLIYFSYDVKMKEKGDIPEGYSVSREKKERFSLILESASTNQTSMYLCASSLTGSNQPQHFGDGTRLSIL.

V usage is TRBV4-2 and J usage is TRBJ1-1, with D unclear. The CDR3 loop spans 15 amino acids. In germline, CDR1 is LGHNA, CDR2 YNFKEQ. Trimming took off 3 bases at V and 1 base at J, with 12 bases between the two ends. The CDR3 sequence is CASSHPSDTNTEAFF. The DNA for the CDR3 is TGTGCCAGCAGCCACCCCTCTGACACGAACACTGAAGCTTTCTTT.

In its sample, this clone was seen once. This chain joins TRBV7-2 and TRBJ2-1; 8 nucleotides match TRBD2. CDR3 size: 16 residues. Germline V lookup: CDR1 SGHTA, CDR2 FQGNSA. V lost 1 base and J lost 4; bases outside the gene matches: 6. The CDR3 is CASSLGLSGTYNEQFF. The CDR3 coding sequence is TGTGCCAGCAGCTTAGGGCTTAGCGGGACGTACAATGAGCAGTTCTTC. Full variable domain (outside the CDR3, taken from reference TRBV7-2 and TRBJ2-1): GAGVSQSPSNKVTEKGKDVELRCDPISGHTALYWYRQSLGQGLEFLIYFQGNSAPDKSGLPSDRFSAERTGGSVSTLTIQRTQQEDSAVYLCASSLGLSGTYNEQFFGPGTRLTVL.

This sequence joins TRBV9 and TRBJ2-5; 7 nucleotides line up with TRBD2. This CDR3 comprises 14 residues. V trimming: 4 bases; J trimming: 2 bases; junction bases outside the gene matches: 5. The V gene's germline CDR1 is SGDLS and CDR2 YYNGEE. CDR3 sequence: CASSPTGGQETQYF. Written as DNA, the CDR3 is TGTGCCAGCAGCCCCACGGGGGGTCAAGAGACCCAGTACTTC.

This clone has only one observation. The chain joins TRBV4-1 to TRBJ1-3; 8 bases map to TRBD1. The V gene end was trimmed by 3 bases and the J gene end by 0 bases; junction bases not matched to a gene: 1. The germline gives CDR1 MGHRA, CDR2 YSYEKL. The CDR3 consists of 15 residues. CDR3 sequence reads: CASSQGTGSGNTIYF. The CDR3 coding sequence is TGCGCCAGCAGCCAGGGGACAGGCTCTGGAAACACCATATATTTT.